This T cell receptor beta chain was sequenced during a study of regulatory T cells in long-lasting Graves disease. Germline V gene data show CDR1 as MNHEY and CDR2 as SVGAGI. The CDR3 has 18 amino acids. V trimming: 0 bases; J trimming: 4 bases; junction bases outside the gene matches: 8. Findings of the study overall: TRBV28, TRBJ1-2 and TRBJ2-5 emerged as the favored segments in persistent disease.

Sequencing libraries for TCR beta were prepared with iRepertoire HTBI primers and Arm-PCR of CDR3 regions. TCRdb analysed the multiplex PCR reads with MiXCR anew, one entry per CDR3 protein. The sample contains roughly 700,000 distinct CDR3 sequences, approximately 31% of which appear only once. The sample holds a few counts of this clonotype. The antigen is unknown. Time point here: persistent/refractory GD, antithyroid drugs over 5 years with positive TRAb. The TCR library was made from RNA extracted from PBMCs. The starting material was peripheral blood mononuclear cells (PBMCs), obtained when the disease was refractory, from a patient treated with antithyroid drugs. This rearrangement joins TRBV6-5 to TRBJ2-5; 13 bases are a match to TRBD2. The receptor comes from a female donor with Graves disease. CDR3 loop: CASSYSRGTSGRGETQYF. CDR3 coding DNA: TGTGCCAGCAGTTACTCGAGAGGAACTAGCGGGAGGGGAGAGACCCAGTACTTC.